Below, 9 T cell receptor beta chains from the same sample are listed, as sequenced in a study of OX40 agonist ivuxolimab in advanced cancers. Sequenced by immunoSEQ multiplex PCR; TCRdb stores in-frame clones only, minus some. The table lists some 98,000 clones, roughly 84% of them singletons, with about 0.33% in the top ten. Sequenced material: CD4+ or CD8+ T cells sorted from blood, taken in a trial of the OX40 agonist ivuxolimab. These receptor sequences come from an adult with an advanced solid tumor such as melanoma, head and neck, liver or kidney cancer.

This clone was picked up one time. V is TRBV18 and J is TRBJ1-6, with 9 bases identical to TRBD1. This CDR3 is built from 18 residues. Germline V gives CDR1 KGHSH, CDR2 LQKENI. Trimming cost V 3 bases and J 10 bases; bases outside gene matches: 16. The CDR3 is CASSPTGQGLLIGSPLHF. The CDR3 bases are TGTGCCAGCTCACCGACGGGACAGGGTCTCTTGATAGGCTCACCCCTCCACTTT.

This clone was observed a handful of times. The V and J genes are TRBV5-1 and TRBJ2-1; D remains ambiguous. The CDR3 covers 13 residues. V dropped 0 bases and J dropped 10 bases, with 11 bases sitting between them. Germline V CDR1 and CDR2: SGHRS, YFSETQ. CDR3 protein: CASSLVGKEEQFF. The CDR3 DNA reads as TGCGCCAGCAGCTTGGTAGGTAAGGAAGAGCAGTTCTTC.

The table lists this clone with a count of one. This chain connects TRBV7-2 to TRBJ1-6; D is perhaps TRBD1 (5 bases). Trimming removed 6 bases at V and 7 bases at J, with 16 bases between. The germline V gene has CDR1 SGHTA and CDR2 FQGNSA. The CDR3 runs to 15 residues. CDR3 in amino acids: CASRAQGMRNSPLHF. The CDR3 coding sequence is TGTGCCAGCAGAGCCCAGGGCATGCGAAATTCACCCCTCCACTTT.

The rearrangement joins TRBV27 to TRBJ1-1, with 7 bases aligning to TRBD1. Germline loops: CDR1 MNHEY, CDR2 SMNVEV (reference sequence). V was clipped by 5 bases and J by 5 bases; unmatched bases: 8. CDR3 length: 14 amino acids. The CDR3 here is CASSARQGWTEAFF. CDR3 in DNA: TGTGCCAGCAGTGCCCGACAGGGATGGACTGAAGCTTTCTTT.

The CDR3 spells CASSLVADRGRNEQFF. The CDR3 DNA is TGTGCCAGCAGTTTAGTCGCCGACAGGGGGCGAAATGAGCAGTTCTTC. This chain uses TRBV27 with TRBJ2-1, with 10 bases fitting TRBD1. V lost 2 bases to trimming and J lost 7 bases; unmatched junction nucleotides: 8. The CDR3 loop spans 16 amino acids. Germline V lookup: CDR1 MNHEY, CDR2 SMNVEV (reference sequence).

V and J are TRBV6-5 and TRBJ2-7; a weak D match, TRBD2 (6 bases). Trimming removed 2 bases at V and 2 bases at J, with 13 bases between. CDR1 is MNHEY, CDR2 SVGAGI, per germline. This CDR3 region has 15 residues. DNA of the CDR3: TGTGCCAGCAGTTACGAGGGACGGGGGACCTACGAGCAGTACTTC. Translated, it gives CASSYEGRGTYEQYF.

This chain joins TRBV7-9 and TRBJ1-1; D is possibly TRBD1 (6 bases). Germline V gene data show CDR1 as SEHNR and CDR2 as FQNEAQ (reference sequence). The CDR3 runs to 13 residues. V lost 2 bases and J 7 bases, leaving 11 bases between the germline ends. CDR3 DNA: TGTGCCAGCAGCTTACCCCCGGGACATGAAGCTTTCTTT. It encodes CASSLPPGHEAFF.

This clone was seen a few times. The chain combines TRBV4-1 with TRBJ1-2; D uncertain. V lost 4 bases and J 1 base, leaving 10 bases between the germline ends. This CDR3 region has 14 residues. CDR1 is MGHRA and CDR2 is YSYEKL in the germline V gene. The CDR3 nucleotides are TGCGCCAGCAGCCGGGGAGCAATTAACTATGGCTACACCTTC. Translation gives CASSRGAINYGYTF.

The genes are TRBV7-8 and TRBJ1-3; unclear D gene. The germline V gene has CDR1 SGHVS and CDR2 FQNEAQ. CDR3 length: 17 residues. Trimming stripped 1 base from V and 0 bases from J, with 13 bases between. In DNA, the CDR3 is TGTGCCAGCAGCTTAGAGTGGTGGGGAAGCTCTGGAAACACCATATATTTT. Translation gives CASSLEWWGSSGNTIYF.